This TCR beta chain is from a study of T cell responses to AZD1222 COVID-19 vaccine. Broader study findings: Repertoires were collected only later (after the peak T cell response had occurred). Among vaccine-associated CD4 TCRs, coverage spanned spike, with dominance at 160-218 and 743-854. Clonal diversity was possibly underestimated, and the donors were mostly white British, with more females.

As concerns this clone: Its specificity is not known.

The CDR3 is made up of 14 amino acids. Germline CDR1 is SGHNT and CDR2 is YYREEE (reference sequence). V was trimmed by 7 bases and J by 0 bases, leaving 13 bases between them. TCRdb's copy holds only in-frame clones and misses some; the assay was immunoSEQ multiplex PCR. The sample has 100,000 to 150,000 clones; about nine tenths are singletons. Sequencing was performed on peripheral blood, taken on day 0 of AZD1222 vaccination. The chain joins TRBV5-4 to TRBJ1-2; D gene unclear. The sequence was collected from an adult in good health. CDR3 in amino acids: CASGPPGTNYGYTF. The CDR3 coding sequence is TGTGCCAGCGGACCCCCGGGGACTAACTATGGCTACACCTTC.